A single sample gave rise to the 6 T cell receptor beta chains below, sequenced in a study of human T cells and chemical hapten exposure. As to time point: healthy volunteer bleed at 2 weeks. The total RNA was obtained from whole blood that was not fractionated. TCRdb itself ran the RACE reads through MiXCR, one entry per CDR3 protein. The sample includes 75,000 to 100,000 distinct CDR3 sequences, just under 9% of them seen just once. Sequences were obtained from whole blood. Receptors were obtained from a female donor in good health. Some clones in this sample may be carry-over from other donors' samples.

The gene calls are TRBV29-1 and TRBJ2-5; a possible D gene is TRBD1 (6 bases). The CDR3 has 13 residues. V dropped 6 bases and J dropped 2 bases, with 13 bases sitting between them. Germline V CDR1 and CDR2: SQVTM, ANQGSEA. The CDR3 region has the DNA TGCAGCGTCGAGACAGGATTACAAGAGACCCAGTACTTC. Translation gives CSVETGLQETQYF. Supplemented by reference TRBV29-1 and TRBJ2-5, the full variable domain reads SAVISQKPSRDICQRGTSLTIQCQVDSQVTMMFWYRQQPGQSLTLIATANQGSEATYESGFVIDKFPISRPNLTFSTLTVSNMSPEDSSIYLCSVETGLQETQYFGPGTRLLVL.

At least ten counts were recorded for this clonotype. CDR3 protein: CASSATGTAYNEQFF. In DNA, the CDR3 is TGTGCCAGCAGCGCTACAGGGACTGCCTACAATGAGCAGTTCTTC. The V gene is TRBV7-8, the J gene TRBJ2-1; TRBD1 or TRBD2 may be the D gene (6 bases each). With 5 bases removed from V and 2 bases from J, the gap between germline ends came to 13 bases. In germline, CDR1 is SGHVS, CDR2 FQNEAQ. This CDR3 has 15 amino acids.

This clonotype was recorded a few times. The chain links TRBV7-2 to TRBJ2-7; D possibly corresponds to TRBD2 (5 bases). The CDR3 has 15 residues. Trimming pared 5 bases from V and 0 bases from J, leaving 14 bases between. Per the germline V gene, CDR1 is SGHTA and CDR2 is FQGNSA. In DNA form, the CDR3 reads TGTGCCAGCAGCCCGAGACTATCGAGCTCCTACGAGCAGTACTTC. It yields the protein CASSPRLSSSYEQYF.

The chain has TRBV28 and TRBJ1-1; D remains ambiguous. The CDR3 sequence is 11 residues long. Per germline, CDR1 MDHEN and CDR2 SYDVKM. Trimming removed 8 bases from V and 5 bases from J, with 9 bases in between. This CDR3 reads CASGGETEAFF. The CDR3 coding sequence is TGTGCCAGCGGAGGAGAGACTGAAGCTTTCTTT.

The chain recombines TRBV2 with TRBJ2-7; the match to TRBD2 covers 10 bases. Germline V CDR1 and CDR2: SNHLY, FYNNEI. The junction had 8 bases not matched to a gene; V was cut back by 1 base and J by 5 bases. The CDR3 runs to 16 residues. CDR3 amino acids: CASSEGASGRTHEQYF. The CDR3 DNA is TGTGCCAGCAGTGAAGGGGCTAGCGGGAGAACCCACGAGCAGTACTTC.

This clonotype appeared a few times. The rearrangement links TRBV19 to TRBJ2-5; 8 bases match TRBD1. CDR3 length: 14 amino acids. Germline trimming cut 6 bases from V and 3 bases from J; bases unmatched to any gene: 6. The germline V gene encodes CDR1 LNHDA and CDR2 SQIVND (reference sequence). The CDR3 is CASRRTGPKETQYF. The CDR3, as DNA: TGTGCCAGTAGAAGGACAGGGCCTAAAGAGACCCAGTACTTC.